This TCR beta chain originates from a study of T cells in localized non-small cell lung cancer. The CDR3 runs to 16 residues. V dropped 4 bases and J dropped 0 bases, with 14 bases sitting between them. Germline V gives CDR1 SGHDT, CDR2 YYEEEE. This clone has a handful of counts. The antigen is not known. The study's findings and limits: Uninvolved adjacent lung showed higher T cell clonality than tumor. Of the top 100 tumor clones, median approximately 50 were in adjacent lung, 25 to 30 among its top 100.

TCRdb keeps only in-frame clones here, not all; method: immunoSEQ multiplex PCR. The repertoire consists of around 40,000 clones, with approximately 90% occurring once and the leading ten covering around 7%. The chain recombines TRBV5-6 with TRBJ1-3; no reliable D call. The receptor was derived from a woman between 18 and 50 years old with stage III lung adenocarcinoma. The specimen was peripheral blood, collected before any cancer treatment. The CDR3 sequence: CASSRLDVLSGNTIYF. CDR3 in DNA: TGTGCCAGCAGCCGGCTGGACGTCCTCTCTGGAAACACCATATATTTT.